These 23 T cell receptor beta chains share one sample of origin, sequenced in a study of blood T cell repertoires in COVID-19. The repertoire was sequenced with immunoSEQ multiplex PCR; TCRdb's copy has only in-frame clones and lacks some. The sample lists a few hundred thousand clones, roughly 90% occurring once. Sequenced: peripheral blood. These receptors originate from a woman aged 40 to 55 who had recovered from COVID-19.

This chain links TRBV19 with TRBJ1-3; D is uncertain. Trimming removed 3 bases from V and 0 bases from J, with 15 bases in between. This CDR3 is built from 17 residues. CDR1 LNHDA and CDR2 SQIVND come from the germline V gene (reference sequence). In DNA, the CDR3 is TGTGCCAGTAGTATCGCGGGCCACCTCCTCTCTGGAAACACCATATATTTT. Protein product: CASSIAGHLLSGNTIYF.

This chain connects TRBV27 to TRBJ2-7; tentative D call: TRBD1 (6 bases). V was shortened by 6 bases and J by 7 bases, with 16 bases between the two germline ends. The CDR3 runs to 13 residues. Germline V gene lookup returns CDR1 MNHEY and CDR2 SMNVEV (reference sequence). The CDR3 DNA follows: TGTGCCAGCAGCACATTACAGGGTCGTGAGCAGTACTTC. Translating it yields CASSTLQGREQYF.

V and J are TRBV12-3 or TRBV12-4 and TRBJ1-4, with D maybe TRBD1 (5 bases). This CDR3 has 13 residues. The germline V and J ends were trimmed by 6 bases and 4 bases, with 9 bases remaining between them. CDR3 loop: CASSFDSNEKLFF. In DNA, the CDR3 is TGTGCCAGCAGCTTCGACAGTAATGAAAAACTGTTTTTT.

The rearrangement joins TRBV18 to TRBJ2-7; 11 nucleotides match TRBD1. The CDR3 runs to 15 residues. The V and J ends lost 6 bases and 4 bases, in that order; junction bases with no gene match: 8. Germline V CDR1 and CDR2: KGHSH, LQKENI. This chain's CDR3 is CASSLGTGGNYEQYF. CDR3 coding DNA: TGTGCCAGCTCCCTGGGGACAGGGGGGAATTACGAGCAGTACTTC.

The chain links TRBV5-1 to TRBJ2-1, with D maybe TRBD2 (6 bases). This CDR3 has 14 amino acids. Trimming left V 2 bases short and J 6 bases short, with 12 bases between. Germline CDR1 and CDR2: SGHRS and YFSETQ. As DNA, the CDR3 is TGCGCCAGCAGCTTCGGTAGCGGCGGCAATGAGCAGTTCTTC. Encoded protein: CASSFGSGGNEQFF.

The rearrangement joins TRBV2 to TRBJ1-5, with D possibly being TRBD1 (6 bases). Germline CDR1 reads SNHLY; CDR2 reads FYNNEI. V was shortened by 7 bases and J by 4 bases, with 11 bases between the two germline ends. The CDR3 contains 13 residues. The chain's CDR3 is CASKGTSNQPQHF. In DNA form, the CDR3 reads TGTGCCAGCAAGGGGACAAGTAATCAGCCCCAGCATTTT.

The rearrangement uses TRBV27 and TRBJ1-1; 8 positions match TRBD1. Germline V gene sequence: CDR1 MNHEY, CDR2 SMNVEV (reference sequence). The junction had 7 bases not matched to a gene; V was cut back by 8 bases and J by 5 bases. The CDR3 runs 13 residues. CDR3 sequence: CASGTGGGTEAFF. DNA for the CDR3: TGTGCCAGCGGAACAGGGGGTGGAACTGAAGCTTTCTTT.

This chain links TRBV18 with TRBJ1-1; no definite D call. V was shortened by 3 bases and J by 5 bases, with 13 bases between the two germline ends. The CDR3 totals 14 residues. Germline V lookup: CDR1 KGHSH, CDR2 LQKENI. CDR3 coding DNA: TGTGCCAGCTCACCGCTAAGAGGGCCAACTGAAGCTTTCTTT. The encoded protein is CASSPLRGPTEAFF.

The V and J genes are TRBV4-2 and TRBJ2-7; 14 positions match TRBD2. In germline, CDR1 is LGHNA, CDR2 YNFKEQ. V dropped 0 bases and J dropped 4; count of bases not matched to a gene: 5. The CDR3 is 17 residues long. The CDR3 spells CASSQEGTSGSRYEQYF. The CDR3 coding sequence is TGTGCCAGCAGCCAAGAGGGGACTAGCGGGAGTAGGTACGAGCAGTACTTC.

The chain combines TRBV19 with TRBJ2-1; 8 bases match TRBD2. The CDR3 is 12 residues long. Germline V lookup: CDR1 LNHDA, CDR2 SQIVND (reference sequence). Trimming at V came to 6 bases and at J to 9 bases, leaving 4 bases not matched to a gene. The CDR3: CASRRSGGEQFF. The CDR3 DNA is TGTGCCAGTAGAAGGAGCGGGGGTGAGCAGTTCTTC. The full variable domain, in which reference TRBV19 and TRBJ2-1 provide the parts outside the CDR3, is DGGITQSPKYLFRKEGQNVTLSCEQNLNHDAMYWYRQDPGQGLRLIYYSQIVNDFQKGDIAEGYSVSREKKESFPLTVTSAQKNPTAFYLCASRRSGGEQFFGPGTRLTVL.

The gene calls are TRBV19 and TRBJ1-5, with 7 positions matching TRBD1. The CDR3 loop spans 13 amino acids. With 10 bases clipped from V and 5 bases from J, the junction kept 8 bases outside the gene matches. Germline V CDR1 and CDR2: LNHDA, SQIVND (reference sequence). CDR3 DNA sequence: TGTGCCACCCAGACAGGGAACGATCAGCCCCAGCATTTT. It yields the protein CATQTGNDQPQHF.

This sequence joins TRBV7-9 and TRBJ2-6; 9 positions agree with TRBD1. Germline CDR1 reads SEHNR; CDR2 reads FQNEAQ (reference sequence). CDR3 size: 16 residues. V lost 6 bases to trimming and J lost 2 bases; unmatched junction nucleotides: 5. Here the CDR3 reads CASRTGTGTGANVLTF. The CDR3 nucleotides read TGTGCCAGCAGAACCGGGACAGGGACTGGGGCCAACGTCCTGACTTTC.

This clone is a singleton in its sample. The chain is built from TRBV2 and TRBJ2-1, with 9 bases identical to TRBD2. The CDR3 totals 13 residues. The germline CDR1 and CDR2 sequences are SNHLY and FYNNEI. V shed 8 bases, J shed 6 bases, and the junction held 5 bases outside the gene matches. The CDR3 DNA follows: TGTGCCAGCGGGACTAGCCCTCCCAATGAGCAGTTCTTC. This encodes CASGTSPPNEQFF.

The V call is TRBV28, the J call TRBJ2-7; 8 positions agree with TRBD2. The germline V gene encodes CDR1 MDHEN and CDR2 SYDVKM. The CDR3 has 18 residues. The V segment lost 7 bases and the J segment 1 base; nucleotides outside the gene matches: 18. CDR3 bases: TGTGCCAGCAACACCCGTATCGGGCGGGAGGCCCGTTCCTACGAGCAGTACTTC. Translation gives CASNTRIGREARSYEQYF.

The chain is built from TRBV21-1 and TRBJ2-1; the table's D gene call, TRBD1, was not cross checked with the DNA. TRBV21-1 is a listed pseudogene. The CDR3 sequence is 17 residues long. This CDR3 reads CASSPSRQGRFYNEQFF. In DNA, the CDR3 is TGTGCCAGCAGCCCGAGCCGACAGGGGAGATTTTACAATGAGCAGTTCTTC.

The chain joins TRBV28 to TRBJ1-2; D gene unclear. Germline CDR1 is MDHEN and CDR2 is SYDVKM. The CDR3 sequence is 13 residues long. V lost 5 bases to trimming and J lost 2 bases, with 9 bases between them. The CDR3 DNA reads TGTGCCAGCAGTGGGGAGTTAAACTATGGCTACACCTTC. Its protein is CASSGELNYGYTF.

The chain joins TRBV11-2 to TRBJ2-5, with D perhaps TRBD2 (6 bases). Trimming cost V 7 bases and J 5 bases, with 17 bases left between them. The germline gives CDR1 SGHAT, CDR2 FQNNGV. The CDR3 runs to 14 residues. CDR3 protein: CASTHWGDGETQYF. CDR3 sequence (DNA): TGTGCCAGCACCCATTGGGGGGACGGCGAGACCCAGTACTTC.

This chain connects TRBV3-1 (or the pseudogene TRBV3-2) to TRBJ2-7, with 14 bases that match TRBD2. J was trimmed by 5 bases and V by 0 bases; bases with no gene match: 6. CDR1 is LGHDT and CDR2 is YNNKEL in the germline V gene (reference sequence). The CDR3 consists of 17 residues. The CDR3 nucleotides are TGTGCCAGCAGCCAAGAGACTAGCGGGAGGGCCGCCGACGAGCAGTACTTC. As protein: CASSQETSGRAADEQYF.

The rearrangement uses TRBV5-8 and TRBJ2-5; 13 bases are a match to TRBD2. The CDR3 is 17 amino acids. Germline V gives CDR1 SGHTS, CDR2 YDEGEE. V lost 4 bases and J lost 7; bases outside the gene matches: 13. CDR3 loop: CASSPTGTSGAGGTQYF. Written as DNA, the CDR3 is TGTGCCAGCAGCCCTACCGGGACTAGCGGGGCCGGTGGGACCCAGTACTTC.

The chain is built from TRBV29-1 and TRBJ2-1, with 8 nucleotides matching TRBD1. V shed 6 bases and J 4 bases; nucleotides not matched to a gene: 11. The CDR3 has 15 residues. Germline lookup yields CDR1 SQVTM and CDR2 ANQGSEA. The CDR3 protein is CSVQGAGGLYNEQFF. DNA of the CDR3: TGCAGCGTCCAGGGGGCAGGGGGCTTATACAATGAGCAGTTCTTC.

The CDR3 loop is CATSRAISGRTDTQYF. CDR3 nucleotides: TGTGCCACCAGCAGAGCGATTAGCGGGAGGACAGATACGCAGTATTTT. The rearrangement links TRBV15 to TRBJ2-3; TRBD2 aligns across 10 bases. Germline V lookup: CDR1 LNHNV, CDR2 YYDKDF (reference sequence). With 1 base clipped from V and 3 bases from J, the junction kept 4 bases outside the gene matches. The CDR3 contains 16 residues.

The rearrangement uses TRBV28 and TRBJ2-1; 9 bases agree with TRBD2. Trimming took 3 bases from V and 11 from J; bases not matched to a gene: 8. Looked up from germline, CDR1 is MDHEN and CDR2 is SYDVKM. This CDR3 has 14 residues. In nucleotides, the CDR3 is TGTGCCAGCAGTTTGTCTAGCGGGATGGATAAGCAGTTCTTC. Its translation is CASSLSSGMDKQFF. Combining the CDR3 with reference TRBV28 and TRBJ2-1 gives the whole variable domain DVKVTQSSRYLVKRTGEKVFLECVQDMDHENMFWYRQDPGLGLRLIYFSYDVKMKEKGDIPEGYSVSREKKERFSLILESASTNQTSMYLCASSLSSGMDKQFFGPGTRLTVL.

This clone has a handful of counts. The chain recombines TRBV7-9 with TRBJ2-1, with 8 bases identical to TRBD2. The CDR3 is 15 residues long. The V and J ends lost 5 bases and 0 bases, in that order; junction bases with no gene match: 3. In germline, CDR1 is SEHNR, CDR2 FQNEAQ (reference sequence). In nucleotides, the CDR3 is TGTGCCAGCAGCCTCAGCGGGAGCTCCTACAATGAGCAGTTCTTC. Protein product: CASSLSGSSYNEQFF.